The T cell receptor beta chain described here comes from a study of shared clonotypes between healthy human individuals. About the research overall: With ages of 18 to 49, the donors were two women and three men. Each donor's CD8 memory used one plate, CD8 naive two, each CD4 subset three.

General study points: Generation probabilities were higher for clonotypes shared across all four sorted-subset donors than for unshared ones.

This clone was seen a few times. The antigen is undetermined. Sequenced by immunoSEQ multiplex PCR; TCRdb stores in-frame clones only, minus some. This sample has hundreds of thousands of clones, with about three quarters found just once. Sample: memory CD4+ T cells sorted from blood. This sample's subset: CD45RA-negative fraction. This clonotype was obtained from a woman in her 30s in good health.

In DNA form, the CDR3 reads TGTGCCAATTCCAGGGAAGGGGACACTGAAGCTTTCTTT. This gives the protein CANSREGDTEAFF. The chain recombines TRBV28 with TRBJ1-1; D perhaps matches TRBD1 (5 bases). Germline values: CDR1 MDHEN, CDR2 SYDVKM. The ends were cut back, 10 bases at V and 3 bases at J, with 15 bases in the middle. The CDR3 has 13 amino acids.